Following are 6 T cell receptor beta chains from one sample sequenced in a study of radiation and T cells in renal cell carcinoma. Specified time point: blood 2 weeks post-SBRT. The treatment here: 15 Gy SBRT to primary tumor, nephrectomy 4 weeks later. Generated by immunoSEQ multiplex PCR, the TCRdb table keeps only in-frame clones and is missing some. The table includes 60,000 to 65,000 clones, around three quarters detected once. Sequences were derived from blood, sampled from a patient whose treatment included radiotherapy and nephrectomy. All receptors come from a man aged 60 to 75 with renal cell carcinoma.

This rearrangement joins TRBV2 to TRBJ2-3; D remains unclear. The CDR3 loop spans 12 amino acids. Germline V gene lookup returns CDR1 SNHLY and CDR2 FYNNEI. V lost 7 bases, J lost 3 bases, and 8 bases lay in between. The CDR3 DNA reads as TGTGCCAGCACTGGATTGACAGATACGCAGTATTTT. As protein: CASTGLTDTQYF.

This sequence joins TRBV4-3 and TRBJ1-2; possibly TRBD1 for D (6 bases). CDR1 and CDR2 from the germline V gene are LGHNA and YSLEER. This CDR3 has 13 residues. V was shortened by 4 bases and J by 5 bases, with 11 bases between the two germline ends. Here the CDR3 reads CASSPIQGYGYTF. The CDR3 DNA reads TGCGCCAGCAGCCCTATACAGGGTTATGGCTACACCTTC.

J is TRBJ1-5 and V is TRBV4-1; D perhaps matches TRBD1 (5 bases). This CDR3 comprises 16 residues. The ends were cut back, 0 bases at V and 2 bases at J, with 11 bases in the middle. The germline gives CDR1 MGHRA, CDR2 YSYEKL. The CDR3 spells CASSQDQGSGNQPQHF. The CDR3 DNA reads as TGCGCCAGCAGCCAAGATCAGGGTTCGGGCAATCAGCCCCAGCATTTT.

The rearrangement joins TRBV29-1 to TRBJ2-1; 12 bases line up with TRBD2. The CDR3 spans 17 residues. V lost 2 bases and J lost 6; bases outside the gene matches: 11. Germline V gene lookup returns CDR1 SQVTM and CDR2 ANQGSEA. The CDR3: CSVEMPGLAGLANEQFF. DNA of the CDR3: TGCAGCGTTGAAATGCCGGGACTAGCGGGTTTAGCCAATGAGCAGTTCTTC.

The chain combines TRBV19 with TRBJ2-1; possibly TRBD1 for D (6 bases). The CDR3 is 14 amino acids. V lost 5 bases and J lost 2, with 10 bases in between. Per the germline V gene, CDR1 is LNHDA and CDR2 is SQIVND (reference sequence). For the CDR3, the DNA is TGTGCCAGTAGTTTCGGGACACCCTACAATGAGCAGTTCTTC. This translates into CASSFGTPYNEQFF.

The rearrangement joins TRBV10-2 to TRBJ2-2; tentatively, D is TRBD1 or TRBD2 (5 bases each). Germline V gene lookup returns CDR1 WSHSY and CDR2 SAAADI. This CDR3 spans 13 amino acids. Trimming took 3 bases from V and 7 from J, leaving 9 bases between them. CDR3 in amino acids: CASSEVGDGELFF. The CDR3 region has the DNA TGCGCCAGCAGTGAAGTGGGGGACGGGGAGCTGTTTTTT.